The 32 T cell receptor beta chains below come from one sample, sequenced in a study of T cells in localized non-small cell lung cancer. Produced via immunoSEQ multiplex PCR; TCRdb's table is partial and in-frame only. The table lists around 96,000 clones, approximately 91% of them singletons. The sequencing used PBMCs, collected before any cancer treatment. These receptors were taken from a woman between 40 and 69 years old with stage II squamous cell lung carcinoma.

The V call is TRBV2, the J call TRBJ1-5; D unresolved. This CDR3 comprises 13 residues. CDR1 and CDR2 (germline): SNHLY, FYNNEI. V lost 2 bases and J lost 4, with 6 bases in between. CDR3 bases: TGTGCCAGCAGTGAATACCTAAATCAGCCCCAGCATTTT. It specifies CASSEYLNQPQHF.

The CDR3 spells CASSLGPRGTSNQPQHF. In nucleotides, the CDR3 is TGCGCCAGCAGCTTGGGCCCCCGGGGAACCAGCAATCAGCCCCAGCATTTT. This sequence joins TRBV5-1 and TRBJ1-5; unclear D gene. Germline values: CDR1 SGHRS, CDR2 YFSETQ. This CDR3 contains 17 residues. Between the trimmed V and J ends, which lost 0 bases and 1 base, there was a span of 14 bases.

The chain combines TRBV4-1 with TRBJ1-6, with 7 bases matching TRBD1. The germline gives CDR1 MGHRA, CDR2 YSYEKL. The CDR3 has 15 amino acids. J was trimmed by 8 bases and V by 3 bases; bases with no gene match: 7. CDR3 residues: CASSHPDRVHSPLHF. CDR3 in DNA: TGCGCCAGCAGCCACCCCGACAGGGTTCATTCACCCCTCCACTTT.

This chain connects TRBV15 to TRBJ1-5; 7 positions match TRBD1. Germline assignment: CDR1 LNHNV and CDR2 YYDKDF (reference sequence). The CDR3 has 13 amino acids. J lost 5 bases, V lost 5 bases, and 3 bases had no gene match. In DNA form, the CDR3 reads TGTGCCACCAGCGGCGACAGGGATCAGCCCCAGCATTTT. This translates into CATSGDRDQPQHF.

This chain connects TRBV29-1 to TRBJ1-3, with TRBD1 as a possible D gene (6 bases). This CDR3 is built from 17 residues. Deletions cut 0 bases from V and 0 bases from J, with 15 bases between. Germline values: CDR1 SQVTM, CDR2 ANQGSEA. CDR3 in amino acids: CSVEDREGHLSGNTIYF. Written as DNA, the CDR3 is TGCAGCGTTGAAGATCGGGAGGGACATCTCTCTGGAAACACCATATATTTT.

V and J are TRBV2 and TRBJ1-1, with a weak D call TRBD1 (6 bases). V was shortened by 4 bases and J by 0 bases, with 12 bases between the two germline ends. Germline V gene data show CDR1 as SNHLY and CDR2 as FYNNEI. The length of the CDR3 is 15 residues. The CDR3 loop reads CASSANRVMNTEAFF. The CDR3 DNA sequence: TGTGCCAGCAGTGCAAACAGGGTCATGAACACTGAAGCTTTCTTT.

The rearrangement links TRBV5-6 to TRBJ2-1; 9 nucleotides match TRBD1. J lost 7 bases, V lost 3 bases, and 11 bases had no gene match. Per germline, CDR1 SGHDT and CDR2 YYEEEE. This CDR3 has 16 amino acids. The CDR3 protein is CASSSIHRGLGNEQFF. For the CDR3, the DNA is TGTGCCAGCAGCTCGATTCACAGGGGGCTAGGAAATGAGCAGTTCTTC.

V and J are TRBV25-1 and TRBJ1-6; D perhaps matches TRBD1 (6 bases). The germline gives CDR1 MGHDK, CDR2 SYGVNS. The CDR3 has 15 amino acids. The ends were cut back, 2 bases at V and 1 base at J, with 6 bases in the middle. The CDR3 nucleotides are TGTGCCAGCAGTGAACAGGGGTCCTATAATTCACCCCTCCACTTT. Translation: CASSEQGSYNSPLHF.

The chain links TRBV14 to TRBJ1-2, with unresolved D. The germline CDR1 and CDR2 sequences are SGHDN and FVKESK. The germline V and J ends were trimmed by 0 bases and 4 bases, with 9 bases remaining between them. This CDR3 has 14 residues. The CDR3 DNA sequence: TGTGCCAGCAGCCAAGATTGGGGAGCCTATGGCTACACCTTC. Amino acid sequence: CASSQDWGAYGYTF.

This clone was detected a few times. The J gene is TRBJ2-5, the V gene TRBV5-8; TRBD1 agrees at 9 bases. CDR1 is SGHTS, CDR2 YDEGEE, per germline. CDR3 length equals 15 residues. V gave up 4 bases and J gave up 5 bases; unmatched junction bases: 9. The CDR3 nucleotides are TGTGCCAGCAGCAAGGGACAGGGAGTCAAGGAGACCCAGTACTTC. This encodes CASSKGQGVKETQYF.

V gene TRBV7-6 combines with J gene TRBJ2-3; 7 nucleotides align to TRBD2. CDR3 length: 14 residues. With 5 bases clipped from V and 7 bases from J, the junction kept 9 bases outside the gene matches. In germline, CDR1 is SGHVS, CDR2 FNYEAQ. CDR3 in amino acids: CASSPSGRGHTQYF. In nucleotides, the CDR3 is TGTGCCAGCAGCCCCTCGGGGAGGGGCCATACGCAGTATTTT.

In DNA, the CDR3 is TGTGCCAGCAGCCTATACACTGAAGCTTTCTTT. It specifies CASSLYTEAFF. This sequence joins TRBV5-5 and TRBJ1-1; no firm D call. Between the trimmed V and J ends, which lost 4 bases and 3 bases, there was a span of 4 bases. This CDR3 comprises 11 residues. The germline V gene has CDR1 SGHKS and CDR2 YYEKEE (reference sequence).

This clone was counted a few times. The gene calls are TRBV7-9 and TRBJ1-2; 7 bases are shared with TRBD1. The CDR3 sequence is 17 residues long. J gave up 8 bases and V 6 bases, and 21 bases lay outside the gene matches. The germline CDR1 and CDR2 sequences are SEHNR and FQNEAQ (reference sequence). The DNA for the CDR3 is TGTGCCAGCAGAGCCCGGGACAGCGGGCGGGGATTTGAGGGCTACACCTTC. This translates into CASRARDSGRGFEGYTF.

The chain carries TRBV5-1 and TRBJ2-1, with TRBD1 as a possible D gene (6 bases). This CDR3 is 16 amino acids long. Germline CDR1 SGHRS, CDR2 YFSETQ. V was trimmed by 6 bases and J by 0 bases, leaving 16 bases between them. For the CDR3, the DNA is TGCGCCAGCACCAAACAGGGAACGTCCTCCTACAATGAGCAGTTCTTC. Its protein is CASTKQGTSSYNEQFF. The whole variable domain, remainder taken from reference TRBV5-1 and TRBJ2-1, is KAGVTQTPRYLIKTRGQQVTLSCSPISGHRSVSWYQQTPGQGLQFLFEYFSETQRNKGNFPGRFSGRQFSNSRSEMNVSTLELGDSALYLCASTKQGTSSYNEQFFGPGTRLTVL.

V is TRBV5-4 and J is TRBJ2-4; D is possibly TRBD2 (6 bases). The CDR3 loop spans 17 amino acids. CDR1 and CDR2 from the germline V gene are SGHNT and YYREEE (reference sequence). The V and J ends lost 4 bases and 1 base respectively, with 18 bases between them. CDR3 protein: CASSPEVAREAKNIQYF. For the CDR3, the DNA is TGTGCCAGCAGCCCTGAGGTAGCCCGGGAGGCCAAAAACATTCAGTACTTC.

The chain couples TRBV2 to TRBJ1-1, with D perhaps matching TRBD1 (6 bases). Between the trimmed V and J ends, which lost 6 bases and 4 bases, there was a span of 12 bases. The CDR3 is 13 residues long. Germline lookup yields CDR1 SNHLY and CDR2 FYNNEI. CDR3 loop: CASSKGGSTEAFF. The DNA of the CDR3 is TGTGCCAGCAGCAAAGGGGGGAGCACTGAAGCTTTCTTT.

The chain combines TRBV30 with TRBJ1-4; no reliable D call. CDR3 length equals 14 residues. V was clipped by 2 bases and J by 7 bases, with 14 bases between them. CDR1 and CDR2 from the germline V gene are GTSNPN and SVGIG (reference sequence). This CDR3 reads CAWSSAGWGEKLFF. The CDR3 nucleotides are TGTGCCTGGAGTTCGGCGGGGTGGGGTGAAAAACTGTTTTTT.

This chain links TRBV5-1 with TRBJ1-4; TRBD1 matches 9 bases. V was pared by 4 bases and J by 0 bases, with 7 bases of the junction left unmatched. Germline-derived CDR1 and CDR2 are SGHRS and YFSETQ. The CDR3 spans 17 residues. DNA of the CDR3: TGCGCCAGCAGCACTGGGACAGGGATCGCAACTAATGAAAAACTGTTTTTT. Residues: CASSTGTGIATNEKLFF.

The chain joins TRBV7-9 to TRBJ2-3; D possibly uses TRBD1 or TRBD2 (7 bases each). Trimming shortened V by 5 bases and J by 1 base, and 13 bases separated the two germline ends. The CDR3 has 15 amino acids. Germline V gives CDR1 SEHNR, CDR2 FQNEAQ (reference sequence). The CDR3 is CASSQGGGGTDTQYF. For the CDR3, the DNA is TGTGCCAGCAGCCAGGGGGGGGGCGGCACAGATACGCAGTATTTT.

This chain connects TRBV14 to TRBJ2-2; TRBD2 aligns across 7 bases. The J segment lost 6 bases and the V segment lost 4 bases, leaving 5 bases of the junction unmatched. The V gene's germline CDR1 is SGHDN and CDR2 FVKESK. CDR3 length: 14 residues. The CDR3 spells CASSRAGVSGELFF. The CDR3 DNA reads as TGTGCCAGCAGCCGGGCGGGAGTATCCGGGGAGCTGTTTTTT.

The chain uses TRBV27 and TRBJ1-6; D unresolved. Trimming took off 4 bases at V and 5 bases at J, with 15 bases between the two ends. Germline assignment: CDR1 MNHEY and CDR2 SMNVEV (reference sequence). The length of the CDR3 is 16 residues. The CDR3 is CASSYREPSNNSPLHF. The CDR3 nucleotides are TGTGCCAGCAGTTATCGGGAACCCAGCAATAATTCACCCCTCCACTTT.

J is TRBJ2-4 and V is TRBV30, with 15 bases aligning to TRBD2. Germline V lookup: CDR1 GTSNPN, CDR2 SVGIG (reference sequence). CDR3 size: 15 residues. V gave up 2 bases and J gave up 7 bases; unmatched junction bases: 3. The CDR3 DNA sequence: TGTGCCTGGAGTAGGACTAGCGGGAGGGCGAACATTCAGTACTTC. Its translation: CAWSRTSGRANIQYF.

The J gene is TRBJ1-6, the V gene TRBV25-1, with TRBD1 identical over 8 bases. In germline, CDR1 is MGHDK, CDR2 SYGVNS. CDR3 length: 14 residues. The V segment lost 4 bases and the J segment 9 bases; nucleotides outside the gene matches: 5. DNA of the CDR3: TGTGCCAGCAGTGTGACAGGGGCGAGTTCACCCCTCCACTTT. This translates into CASSVTGASSPLHF.

The gene calls are TRBV29-1 and TRBJ1-5, with TRBD1 matching over 11 bases. Germline V gives CDR1 SQVTM, CDR2 ANQGSEA. The V gene end was trimmed by 6 bases and the J gene end by 7 bases; junction bases not matched to a gene: 5. CDR3 size: 13 residues. The CDR3 bases are TGCAGCGTCGGGACAGGGGGAGGGCAGCCCCAGCATTTT. Protein product: CSVGTGGGQPQHF.

The rearrangement links TRBV28 to TRBJ1-2, with a possible D match to TRBD1 (5 bases). V was trimmed by 5 bases and J by 1 base, leaving 11 bases between them. The length of the CDR3 is 14 residues. The germline gives CDR1 MDHEN, CDR2 SYDVKM. CDR3 bases: TGTGCCAGCAGTGGGGGTGGATTTAACTATGGCTACACCTTC. Its translation: CASSGGGFNYGYTF.

This rearrangement joins TRBV11-2 to TRBJ2-2, with D hard to call. The CDR3 length is 13 residues. Germline values: CDR1 SGHAT, CDR2 FQNNGV. Trimming shortened V by 1 base and J by 5 bases, and 5 bases separated the two germline ends. The CDR3 sequence: CASSLGLTGELFF. In DNA form, the CDR3 reads TGTGCCAGCAGCTTAGGTCTTACCGGGGAGCTGTTTTTT.

This rearrangement joins TRBV6-1 to TRBJ2-1; perhaps TRBD2 as D (6 bases). The V end lost 2 bases, the J end lost 3 bases, and 14 bases lay between the germline ends. CDR3 length: 16 amino acids. Germline assignment: CDR1 MNHNS and CDR2 SASEGT. CDR3 sequence: CASSELISGFYNEQFF. The CDR3 DNA reads TGTGCCAGCAGTGAATTGATTAGCGGATTCTACAATGAGCAGTTCTTC.

This sequence joins TRBV14 and TRBJ1-2; D ambiguous. Trimming pared 4 bases from V and 4 bases from J, leaving 16 bases between. Germline V gene sequence: CDR1 SGHDN, CDR2 FVKESK. The CDR3 totals 15 residues. The CDR3 region has the DNA TGTGCCAGCAGCCGTGATTCCGGGGTCCCCTATGGCTACACCTTC. Residues: CASSRDSGVPYGYTF. The full variable domain, with the rest looked up from reference TRBV14 and TRBJ1-2, is EAGVTQFPSHSVIEKGQTVTLRCDPISGHDNLYWYRRVMGKEIKFLLHFVKESKQDESGMPNNRFLAERTGGTYSTLKVQPAELEDSGVYFCASSRDSGVPYGYTFGSGTRLTVV.

The chain joins TRBV27 to TRBJ1-5; D not resolved. Germline V gives CDR1 MNHEY, CDR2 SMNVEV (reference sequence). Trimming cost V 9 bases and J 2 bases, with 8 bases left between them. This CDR3 contains 12 residues. In DNA, the CDR3 is TGTGCCAGTGGCGAGGGCAATCAGCCCCAGCATTTT. It codes for CASGEGNQPQHF.

The chain joins TRBV6-5 to TRBJ2-1, with D perhaps matching TRBD2 (6 bases). Germline V gives CDR1 MNHEY, CDR2 SVGAGI. The CDR3 consists of 15 residues. With 6 bases removed from V and 2 bases from J, the gap between germline ends came to 14 bases. The DNA for the CDR3 is TGTGCCAGCAGCCTCACTAGCTCCCCCTACAATGAGCAGTTCTTC. Translating gives CASSLTSSPYNEQFF.

This clone turned up a few times. The chain is built from TRBV5-1 and TRBJ2-3; 7 positions agree with TRBD2. The germline V gene has CDR1 SGHRS and CDR2 YFSETQ. The ends lost 0 bases at V and 5 bases at J; junction bases unmatched: 3. The CDR3 consists of 14 residues. The CDR3 protein is CASSLGTSVDTQYF. CDR3 bases: TGCGCCAGCAGCTTGGGGACTAGTGTAGATACGCAGTATTTT. Filled out from reference TRBV5-1 and TRBJ2-3, the complete variable domain reads KAGVTQTPRYLIKTRGQQVTLSCSPISGHRSVSWYQQTPGQGLQFLFEYFSETQRNKGNFPGRFSGRQFSNSRSEMNVSTLELGDSALYLCASSLGTSVDTQYFGPGTRLTVL.

The chain combines TRBV28 with TRBJ2-7; TRBD1 matches 12 bases. The CDR3 consists of 16 residues. CDR1 and CDR2 from the germline V gene are MDHEN and SYDVKM. V dropped 5 bases and J dropped 4; count of bases not matched to a gene: 9. The CDR3 nucleotides read TGTGCCAGCAGTGGCCTCGGGACAGGGGGCAAATACGAGCAGTACTTC. Translation gives CASSGLGTGGKYEQYF.